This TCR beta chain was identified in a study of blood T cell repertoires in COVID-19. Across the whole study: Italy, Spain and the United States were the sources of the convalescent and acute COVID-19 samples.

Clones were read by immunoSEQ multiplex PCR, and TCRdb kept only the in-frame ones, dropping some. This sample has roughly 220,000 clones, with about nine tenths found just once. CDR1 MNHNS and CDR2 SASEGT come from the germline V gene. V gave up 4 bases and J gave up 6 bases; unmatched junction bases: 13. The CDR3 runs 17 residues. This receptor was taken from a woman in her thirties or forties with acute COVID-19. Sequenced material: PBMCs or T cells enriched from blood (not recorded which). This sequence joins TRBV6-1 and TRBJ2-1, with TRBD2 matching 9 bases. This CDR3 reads CASSVSSGIRDGNEQFF. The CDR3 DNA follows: TGTGCCAGCAGTGTGTCTAGCGGGATCCGAGACGGCAATGAGCAGTTCTTC.